This TCR beta chain was identified in a study of CD8 T cells in ankylosing spondylitis. This clonotype was recorded at least ten times. The target antigen is unknown. Findings of the study overall: Some motif variants were previously reported in reactive arthritis synovial fluid and blood.

Deletions cut 6 bases from V and 3 bases from J, with 14 bases between. From germline, CDR1 is SQVTM and CDR2 ANQGSEA. This CDR3 has 13 amino acids. TCR beta libraries were made by quantitative 5'-RACE with molecular barcodes. TCRdb reprocessed the 5' RACE reads via MiXCR and lists one record per CDR3 protein. This sample carries roughly 180,000 distinct CDR3 sequences, roughly 13% of them seen once, and the ten largest clones take approximately 11%. The sequence was collected from a female donor with ankylosing spondylitis or in good health (not recorded which). The rearrangement joins TRBV29-1 to TRBJ1-1; D is unclear. Sequencing used blood, either unsorted or a sorted T cell fraction (not recorded which). CDR3 sequence: CSVCWSTYTEAFF. The CDR3 DNA sequence: TGCAGCGTGTGCTGGTCGACATACACTGAAGCTTTCTTT.